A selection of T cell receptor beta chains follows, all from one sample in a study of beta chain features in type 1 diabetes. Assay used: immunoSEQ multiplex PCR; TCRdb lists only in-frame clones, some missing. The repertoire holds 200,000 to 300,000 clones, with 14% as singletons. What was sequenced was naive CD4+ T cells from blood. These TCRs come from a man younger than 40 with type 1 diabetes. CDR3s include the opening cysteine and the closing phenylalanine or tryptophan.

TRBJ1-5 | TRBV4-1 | CASSQDDRRNQPQHF
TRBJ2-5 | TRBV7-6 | CASSLVGTGGPETQYF
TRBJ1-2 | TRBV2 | CASSAGGKSNYGYTF
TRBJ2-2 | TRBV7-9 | CASSSPGGTNTGELFF
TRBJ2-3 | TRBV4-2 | CASSQDPSGGAGDTQYF
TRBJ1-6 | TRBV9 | CASSVGGTGDVSPLHF
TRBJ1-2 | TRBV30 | CAWSPGTPAYYGYTF
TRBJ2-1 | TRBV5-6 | CASSLSGRATGEQFF
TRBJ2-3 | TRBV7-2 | CASSSGSGTTQYF
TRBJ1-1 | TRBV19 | CASSIRGRGNTEAFF
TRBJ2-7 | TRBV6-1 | CASSLFRGEREQYF
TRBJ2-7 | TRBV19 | CASSLGQGWSYEQYF
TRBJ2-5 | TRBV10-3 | CAISESRTGAIETQYF
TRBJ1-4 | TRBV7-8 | CASSLVLGSGGKLFF
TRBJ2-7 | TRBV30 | CAGDRGDYEQYF
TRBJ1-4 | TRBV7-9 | CASSPRDRANEKLFF
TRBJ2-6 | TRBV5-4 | CASSLPGSTSGANVLTF
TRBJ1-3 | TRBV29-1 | CSVQSSGNTIYF
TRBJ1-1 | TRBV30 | CAWSVAGRGAFF
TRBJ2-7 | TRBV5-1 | CASSASQGYSYEQYF
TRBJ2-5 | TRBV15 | CATSTGEETQYF
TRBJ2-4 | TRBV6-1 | CASSEGQGLEAKNIQYF
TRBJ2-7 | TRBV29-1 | CSVEDRATYEQYF
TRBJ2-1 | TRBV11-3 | CASSLEAGGPNEQFF
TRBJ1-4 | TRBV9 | CASSRTNRGGEKLFF
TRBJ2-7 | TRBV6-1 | CASSDVGGRPHEQYF
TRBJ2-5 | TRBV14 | CASSQDLREYWGMETQYF
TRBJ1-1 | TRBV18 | CASFQGMNTEAFF
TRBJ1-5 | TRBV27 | CASSLGGGTSPQPQHF
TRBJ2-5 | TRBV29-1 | CSVPRASGSYETQYF
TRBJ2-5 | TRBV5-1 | CASRPGLATETQYF
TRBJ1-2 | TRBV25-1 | CASSRGSYNYGYTF
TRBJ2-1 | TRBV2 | CASRRDEQFF
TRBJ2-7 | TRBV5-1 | CASSLVAAGDHYEQYF
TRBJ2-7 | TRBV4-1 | CASSQEARGVVSEQYF
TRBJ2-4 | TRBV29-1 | CSVEPGQKNIQYF
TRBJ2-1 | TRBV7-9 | CASTSGSLAGNEQFF